This record looks at one TCR beta chain sequence and its context. The antigen it recognizes is unknown. No quality values exist for individual bases; no much larger clone is one base distant. Collaborating institutions collected whole blood in K2EDTA tubes following their own protocols. Collaborator samples were shipped for TCRbeta analysis as frozen whole blood, isolated PBMCs, or DNA extracted from either sample type. TCRbeta CDR3 regions were amplified from genomic DNA by means of the immunoSEQ Assay, a bias-controlled multiplex PCR. As for the authors' bioinformatics: Nucleated cell counts per sample were estimated from amplification of reference gene primers within the assay. To quantify the absolute abundance of each unique TCRbeta CDR3 rearrangement, sequence reads were collapsed and filtered. Productive Simpson clonality was computed per sample as the square root of Simpson's diversity index over productive rearrangements. Drawn from immuneACCESS, this table holds only the in-frame rearrangements with V and J called that TCRdb kept. Clones are partly lost; checked studies trace under half to an unresolved V gene and leave the rest unexplained. V and J calls and clone size follow that table, whereas D and trimming were derived from the DNA. A total of under 300,000 clones appear in this sample, approximately 83% of them only once. More than 9.5% of the sample is in the top ten clones.

The sample is drawn from a study of blood T cell repertoires in COVID-19 (dated by TCRdb to 2020 to 2021). Looking at the study overall: Collaborator samples came from the United States, Italy and Spain and covered acute and convalescent phases of COVID-19. The material from the prospective study consisted of cDNA or gDNA derived from T cells, B-cell-depleted T cells, or PBMCs. Subjects who had been exposed to COVID-19, were actively infected with it, or had recovered from it provided the deeply sampled blood TCRbeta repertoires that made up the dataset. The repertoires were released in a freely available public database intended as a resource for research on the immune response to SARS-CoV-2. The samples were drawn from the first 160 participants of the ongoing ImmuneRACE study and from over a thousand subjects provided by 6 global collaborators. The sample metadata nearly always contained a de-identified subject ID, COVID-19 status, age in years and sex. Where available, HLA class I and class II types were taken from metadata supplied by the sample provider and were not determined by assay-based typing.

Results and caveats for the whole study, not just this receptor: The amount of clinical and demographic metadata varied by source and participant and was provided uncurated.

The sequenced sample consisted of peripheral blood. This clonotype originated in a woman between 70 and 85 years old with acute or convalescent COVID-19.

This receptor carries the CDR3 CASRFYGVYSNQPQHF. The nucleotide sequence is given as TGTGCCAGCAGGTTTTACGGGGTCTATAGCAATCAGCCCCAGCATTTT. The chain is assembled from TRBV5-4 and TRBJ1-5, with an unclear D gene assignment. Cut back by 5 bases and 0 bases, the V and J ends lie 15 bases apart. The CDR3 sequence holds 16 residues, the cysteine and phenylalanine included. The read is trimmed to its CDR3 DNA, 48 bases read in frame from base 1. CDR1 and CDR2, looked up from the germline V gene (reference sequence), are SGHNT and YYREEE.